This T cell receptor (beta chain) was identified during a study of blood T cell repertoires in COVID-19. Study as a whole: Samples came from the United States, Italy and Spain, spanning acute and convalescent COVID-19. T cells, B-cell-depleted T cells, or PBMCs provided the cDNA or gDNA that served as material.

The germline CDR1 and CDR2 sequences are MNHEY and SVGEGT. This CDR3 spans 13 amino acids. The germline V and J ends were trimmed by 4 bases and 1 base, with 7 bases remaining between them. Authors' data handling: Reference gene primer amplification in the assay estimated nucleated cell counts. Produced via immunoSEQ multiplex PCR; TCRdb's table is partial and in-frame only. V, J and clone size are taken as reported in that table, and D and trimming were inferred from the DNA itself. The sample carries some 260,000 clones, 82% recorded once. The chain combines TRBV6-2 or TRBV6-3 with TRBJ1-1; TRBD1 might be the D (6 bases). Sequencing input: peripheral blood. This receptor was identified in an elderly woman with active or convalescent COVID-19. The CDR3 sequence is CASSSTGNTEAFF. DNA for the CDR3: TGTGCCAGCAGTTCGACAGGGAACACTGAAGCTTTCTTT.